This TCR beta chain was documented in a study of cytomegalovirus exposure and HLA in healthy donors. Study results and caveats: Presence/absence analyses treated sequencing depth as roughly uniform across donors. TCR beta chain V- and J-gene trimming was linked, in a later analysis, to a missense variant in DCLRE1C. Most CMV-associated TCR beta chains were later found to appear HLA-restricted.

As regards this clone: Antigen unknown.

60 Vbeta and 13 Jbeta primers were used in PCR. Here immunoSEQ multiplex PCR was the method, and the copy in TCRdb shows in-frame clones only, minus some. The data show about 82,000 clones, with 70% to 75% seen just once and roughly 6.1% held by the top ten. Donors consisted of healthy bone marrow donors. The TCR was taken from a woman aged 45-65 years in good health and CMV-seropositive. Material for sequencing was PBMCs.

CDR3 DNA: TGTGCCAGCAGCTTAGGACTAGCGGGAGGAGGTTACGAGCAGTACTTC. This sequence encodes CASSLGLAGGGYEQYF. The chain carries TRBV7-8 and TRBJ2-7; 13 nucleotides line up with TRBD2. V gave up 1 base and J gave up 4 bases; unmatched junction bases: 4. This CDR3 is built from 16 residues. CDR1 is SGHVS, CDR2 FQNEAQ, per germline.